The 5 T cell receptor beta chains below come from one sample, sequenced in a study of T-cell reconstitution after alpha-beta-depleted transplantation in children (dated by TCRdb to about 2016). Library method: PCR. TCRdb records Illumina HiSeq 2500 as the sequencer. TCR library preparation used molecular barcoding, with unique molecular identifiers applied to normalize quantification of the TCRbeta repertoire. TCRdb redid the processing of the public reads, applying fastp at Q25 and MiXCR, and retained in-frame beta chains. Records with the same CDR3 protein are collapsed into one entry carrying the most frequent genes and DNA. In this sample the table shows almost 500,000 distinct CDR3 sequences, roughly an eighth of which occur a single time. About 6% of the sample goes to the ten largest clones. This specimen was PBMCs from the stem cell graft donor, taken from the stem cell graft. Receptor source: a human donor who donated a stem cell graft to a child with combined immunodeficiency.

This chain uses TRBV7-2 with TRBJ1-5; weak D call: TRBD1 (6 bases). The CDR3 spans 17 residues. Trimming stripped 2 bases from V and 6 bases from J, with 20 bases between. Germline V gene lookup returns CDR1 SGHTA and CDR2 FQGNSA. The CDR3, as DNA: TGTGCCAGCAGCTTATTTGGTGGAGGGACACATATTCAGCCCCAGCATTTT. This translates into CASSLFGGGTHIQPQHF.

The chain recombines TRBV4-2 with TRBJ2-7, with 16 bases that match TRBD2. This CDR3 has 19 amino acids. The V segment lost 0 bases and the J segment 0 bases; nucleotides outside the gene matches: 5. The V gene's germline CDR1 is LGHNA and CDR2 YNFKEQ. CDR3 sequence: CASSQDLGTSGGGSYEQYF. CDR3 DNA sequence: TGTGCCAGCAGCCAAGATCTAGGGACTAGCGGGGGGGGCTCCTACGAGCAGTACTTC.

In this sample, this clonotype turned up a few times. The chain uses TRBV5-1 and TRBJ2-3; TRBD2 agrees at 7 bases. This CDR3 region has 15 residues. CDR1 is SGHRS and CDR2 is YFSETQ in the germline V gene. Unmatched junction bases numbered 7, after V lost 6 bases and J lost 0 bases. CDR3 protein: CASTPTGGSTDTQYF. CDR3 bases: TGCGCCAGCACCCCGACGGGGGGAAGCACAGATACGCAGTATTTT. Drawing the rest from reference TRBV5-1 and TRBJ2-3, the complete variable domain is KAGVTQTPRYLIKTRGQQVTLSCSPISGHRSVSWYQQTPGQGLQFLFEYFSETQRNKGNFPGRFSGRQFSNSRSEMNVSTLELGDSALYLCASTPTGGSTDTQYFGPGTRLTVL.

For this clonotype: This may arise from a read error, as a much more abundant clone is one base away. The CDR3 does not close with the conserved phenylalanine or tryptophan, likely indicating a read error. V and J are TRBV24-1 and TRBJ2-1; 12 bases are shared with TRBD2. The V and J ends lost 9 bases and 4 bases, in that order; junction bases with no gene match: 0. The CDR3 length is 13 residues. Germline loops: CDR1 KGHDR, CDR2 SFDVKD. CDR3 DNA: TGTGCCACCGGGACTAGCGGGTACAATGAGCAGTTCTAC. The encoded protein is CATGTSGYNEQFY.

This clonotype was seen at least ten times. The CDR3 DNA reads TGTGCCAGCAGTCCCCAACACGGGTATGAGCAGTTCTTC. Its translation: CASSPQHGYEQFF. The chain is built from TRBV6-5 and TRBJ2-1; D not resolved. Trimming took 5 bases from V and 8 from J, leaving 13 bases between them. The CDR3 length is 13 residues. The germline CDR1 and CDR2 sequences are MNHEY and SVGAGI.